The 10 T cell receptor beta chains presented below share a single source sample, sequenced in a study of blood T cell repertoires in COVID-19. The method was immunoSEQ multiplex PCR; TCRdb's version includes in-frame clones alone and lacks a portion of them. Of about 280,000 clones listed, 70% to 90% are singletons. The sample comprised peripheral blood. These receptors came from a man younger than 35 with active or convalescent COVID-19.

The V gene is TRBV5-4, the J gene TRBJ2-5; 10 nucleotides agree with TRBD1. The CDR3 is made up of 15 amino acids. V lost 3 bases and J lost 4; bases outside the gene matches: 6. Germline V gives CDR1 SGHNT, CDR2 YYREEE (reference sequence). The CDR3 DNA follows: TGTGCCAGCAGCTCGGACAGGGGGTCGGGAGAGACCCAGTACTTC. It specifies CASSSDRGSGETQYF.

The genes are TRBV6-5 and TRBJ2-3; 10 nucleotides align to TRBD2. Germline V gene sequence: CDR1 MNHEY, CDR2 SVGAGI. Trimming removed 3 bases from V and 2 bases from J; junction bases left unmatched: 2. The CDR3 is 15 residues long. The CDR3 DNA is TGTGCCAGCAGTTATACTAGCGGGGACACAGATACGCAGTATTTT. This codes for CASSYTSGDTDTQYF.

This chain connects TRBV7-8 to TRBJ2-5; 7 nucleotides agree with TRBD2. The CDR3 is 14 amino acids. V lost 4 bases, J lost 5 bases, and 7 bases stayed unmatched. Germline V gene sequence: CDR1 SGHVS, CDR2 FQNEAQ. Here the CDR3 reads CASSSGLSAETQYF. The CDR3 DNA reads as TGTGCCAGCAGCTCGGGACTAAGCGCGGAGACCCAGTACTTC.

This chain links TRBV2 with TRBJ2-7; 7 nucleotides match TRBD1. Germline CDR1 SNHLY, CDR2 FYNNEI. This CDR3 is built from 13 residues. Trimming removed 10 bases from V and 0 bases from J; junction bases left unmatched: 6. In DNA, the CDR3 is TGTGCCATCACCAGGGACAGCTCCTACGAGCAGTACTTC. It yields the protein CAITRDSSYEQYF.

V is TRBV2 and J is TRBJ1-2; possibly TRBD1 for D (5 bases). Trimming shortened V by 6 bases and J by 4 bases, and 9 bases separated the two germline ends. Germline loops: CDR1 SNHLY, CDR2 FYNNEI. This CDR3 is 12 amino acids long. The CDR3 reads CASSLTVYGYTF. Written as DNA, the CDR3 is TGTGCCAGCAGCCTGACAGTCTATGGCTACACCTTC.

This rearrangement joins TRBV15 to TRBJ2-7; D is possibly TRBD2 (5 bases). The CDR3 totals 13 residues. V was cut by 3 bases and J by 3 bases, with 9 bases left in between. The germline gives CDR1 LNHNV, CDR2 YYDKDF (reference sequence). The CDR3 nucleotides read TGTGCCACCAGCAGGGGAGATAGCTACGAGCAGTACTTC. It specifies CATSRGDSYEQYF.

The chain joins TRBV16 to TRBJ2-2; 15 bases are shared with TRBD2. This CDR3 comprises 19 residues. Germline CDR1 KGHSY, CDR2 FQNENV. V lost 0 bases to trimming and J lost 0 bases; unmatched junction nucleotides: 2. The CDR3 DNA is TGTGCCAGCAGCCAATCCCGGACTAGCGGGGGGGCGAACACCGGGGAGCTGTTTTTT. Translated, it gives CASSQSRTSGGANTGELFF.

The chain combines TRBV27 with TRBJ1-2; no firm D call. CDR1 is MNHEY, CDR2 SMNVEV, per germline (reference sequence). V lost 1 base and J 2 bases, leaving 17 bases between the germline ends. This CDR3 has 17 residues. The CDR3 DNA follows: TGTGCCAGCAGTTTATACCCCCAGTCGGAGGGCAACTATGGCTACACCTTC. It specifies CASSLYPQSEGNYGYTF.

Comment on this clone: Other DNA variants within this sample encode the same CDR3. The rearrangement joins TRBV19 to TRBJ1-5, with D uncertain. This CDR3 has 14 amino acids. Germline V lookup: CDR1 LNHDA, CDR2 SQIVND (reference sequence). Trimming took 1 base from V and 1 from J, leaving 5 bases between them. CDR3 DNA: TGTGCCAGTAGTATAGTGGGCAGCAATCAGCCCCAGCATTTT. Its protein product is CASSIVGSNQPQHF.

The V gene is TRBV25-1, the J gene TRBJ1-1, with D tentatively TRBD1 (6 bases). Germline-derived CDR1 and CDR2 are MGHDK and SYGVNS. Trimming pared 8 bases from V and 8 bases from J, leaving 15 bases between. This CDR3 spans 12 amino acids. The CDR3 DNA reads as TGTGCCAGCGGACGGGGGGGGACAGAAGCTTTCTTT. It encodes CASGRGGTEAFF.